The 8 T cell receptor beta chains listed next were all sequenced from one sample in a study of CD8+ T cells in alopecia areata. The treatment: oral pan-JAK inhibitor, 5-10 mg twice daily. The authors extracted RNA and reverse transcribed it into cDNA as the sequencing template. TCRdb's copy holds only in-frame clones and misses some; the assay was immunoSEQ multiplex PCR. The table has about 120,000 clones, roughly three fifths seen once. The specimen was CD8+ T cells sorted from blood, collected at week 24, from a patient treated with tofacitinib. The source of these receptors is a human donor with alopecia areata.

This sequence joins TRBV6-5 and TRBJ2-3; D is ambiguous. CDR3 length: 16 residues. Germline V lookup: CDR1 MNHEY, CDR2 SVGAGI. The V end lost 0 bases, the J end lost 1 base, and 11 bases lay between the germline ends. The CDR3 DNA is TGTGCCAGCAGTTACTCGCAGGACCTGGGCACAGATACGCAGTATTTT. Amino acids: CASSYSQDLGTDTQYF.

In this sample, this clone turned up a few times. The chain carries TRBV29-1 and TRBJ2-2; D gene ambiguous. The CDR3 spans 14 residues. Trimming removed 3 bases at V and 0 bases at J, with 8 bases between. The V gene's germline CDR1 is SQVTM and CDR2 ANQGSEA. CDR3 in amino acids: CSVEPSANTGELFF. DNA of the CDR3: TGCAGCGTTGAGCCTAGTGCGAACACCGGGGAGCTGTTTTTT.

This clone was observed a single time. The rearrangement joins TRBV2 to TRBJ1-5, with 7 bases identical to TRBD1. The CDR3 has 16 residues. Trimming removed 1 base from V and 9 bases from J; junction bases left unmatched: 12. Per germline, CDR1 SNHLY and CDR2 FYNNEI. CDR3 DNA sequence: TGTGCCAGCAGTGAAGATGTGGGACAGATCTTAGGGCCCCAGCATTTT. Protein sequence: CASSEDVGQILGPQHF.

The rearrangement joins TRBV6-5 to TRBJ1-2; D gene uncertain. CDR3 length: 11 residues. Trimming took 9 bases from V and 4 from J, leaving 9 bases between them. CDR1 and CDR2 from the germline V gene are MNHEY and SVGAGI. The CDR3 region is CASKNSYGYTF. CDR3 bases: TGTGCCAGTAAGAACAGCTATGGCTACACCTTC.

V and J are TRBV7-9 and TRBJ2-5; no clear D. Trimming removed 5 bases from V and 4 bases from J, with 8 bases in between. CDR3 length: 12 amino acids. The germline gives CDR1 SEHNR, CDR2 FQNEAQ (reference sequence). The chain's CDR3 is CASSPASETQYF. CDR3 bases: TGTGCCAGCAGCCCCGCCTCAGAGACCCAGTACTTC.

This chain connects TRBV9 to TRBJ2-5; either TRBD1 or TRBD2 may fit D (5 bases each). The germline CDR1 and CDR2 sequences are SGDLS and YYNGEE. The V and J ends lost 0 bases and 1 base respectively, with 10 bases between them. This CDR3 is 15 amino acids long. CDR3 region: CASSVAGTPQETQYF. The CDR3 DNA sequence: TGTGCCAGCAGCGTAGCAGGGACCCCCCAAGAGACCCAGTACTTC.

This clone was observed a few times. The J gene is TRBJ1-1, the V gene TRBV4-3, with TRBD1 matching 7 bases. The length of the CDR3 is 15 residues. V lost 2 bases and J lost 2; bases outside the gene matches: 5. The germline V gene has CDR1 LGHNA and CDR2 YSLEER. The CDR3 coding sequence is TGCGCCAGCAGCCAACCTGGGACAGCCAACACTGAAGCTTTCTTT. Protein product: CASSQPGTANTEAFF.

The chain has TRBV11-2 and TRBJ2-1; weak D call: TRBD1 (6 bases). Germline CDR1 reads SGHAT; CDR2 reads FQNNGV. The germline V and J ends were trimmed by 1 base and 10 bases, with 8 bases remaining between them. The CDR3 contains 12 residues. The CDR3 sequence is CASSLGGGEQFF. CDR3 coding DNA: TGTGCCAGCAGCTTAGGAGGGGGAGAGCAGTTCTTC.